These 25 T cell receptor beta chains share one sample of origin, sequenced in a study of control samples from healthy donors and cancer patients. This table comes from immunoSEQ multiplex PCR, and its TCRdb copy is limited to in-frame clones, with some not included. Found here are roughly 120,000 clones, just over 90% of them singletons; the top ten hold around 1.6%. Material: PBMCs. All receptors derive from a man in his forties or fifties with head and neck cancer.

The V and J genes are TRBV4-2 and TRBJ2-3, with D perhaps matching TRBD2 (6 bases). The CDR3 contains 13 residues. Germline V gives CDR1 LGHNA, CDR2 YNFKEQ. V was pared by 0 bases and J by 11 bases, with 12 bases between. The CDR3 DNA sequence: TGTGCCAGCAGCCAAGAACAGGTGGGGGGGCAGTATTTT. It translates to CASSQEQVGGQYF.

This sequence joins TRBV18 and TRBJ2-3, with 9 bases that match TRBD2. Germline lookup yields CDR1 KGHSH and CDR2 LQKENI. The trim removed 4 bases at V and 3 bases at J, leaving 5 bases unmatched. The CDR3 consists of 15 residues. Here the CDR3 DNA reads TGTGCCAGCTCACATCGAGCGGGGGGTACAGATACGCAGTATTTT. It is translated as CASSHRAGGTDTQYF.

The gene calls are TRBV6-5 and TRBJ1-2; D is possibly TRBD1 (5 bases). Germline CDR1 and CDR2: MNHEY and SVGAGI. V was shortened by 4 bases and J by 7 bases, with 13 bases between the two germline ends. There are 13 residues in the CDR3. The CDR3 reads CASSLAGSGGYTF. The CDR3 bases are TGTGCCAGCAGTTTGGCAGGGTCGGGTGGCTACACCTTC.

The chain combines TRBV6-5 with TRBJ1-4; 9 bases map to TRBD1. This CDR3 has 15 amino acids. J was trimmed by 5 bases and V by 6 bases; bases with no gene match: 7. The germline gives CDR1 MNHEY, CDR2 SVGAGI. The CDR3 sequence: CASRLTGGRNEKLFF. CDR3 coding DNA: TGTGCCAGCAGACTCACAGGGGGCCGGAATGAAAAACTGTTTTTT.

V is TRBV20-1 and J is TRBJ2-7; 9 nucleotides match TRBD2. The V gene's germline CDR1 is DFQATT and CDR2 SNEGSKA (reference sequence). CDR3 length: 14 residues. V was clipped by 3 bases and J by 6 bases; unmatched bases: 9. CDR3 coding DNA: TGCAGTGCTAGTTTATGGACTAGCGCTCTCGAGCAGTACTTC. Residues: CSASLWTSALEQYF.

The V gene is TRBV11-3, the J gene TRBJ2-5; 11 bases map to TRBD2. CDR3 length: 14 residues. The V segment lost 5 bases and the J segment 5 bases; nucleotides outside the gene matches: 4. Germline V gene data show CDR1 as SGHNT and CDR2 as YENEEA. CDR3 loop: CASSRTSGYETQYF. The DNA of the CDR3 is TGTGCCAGCAGCCGGACTAGCGGGTACGAGACCCAGTACTTC. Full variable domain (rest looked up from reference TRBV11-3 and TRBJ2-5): EAGVVQSPRYKIIEKKQPVAFWCNPISGHNTLYWYLQNLGQGPELLIRYENEEAVDDSQLPKDRFSAERLKGVDSTLKIQPAELGDSAVYLCASSRTSGYETQYFGPGTRLLVL.

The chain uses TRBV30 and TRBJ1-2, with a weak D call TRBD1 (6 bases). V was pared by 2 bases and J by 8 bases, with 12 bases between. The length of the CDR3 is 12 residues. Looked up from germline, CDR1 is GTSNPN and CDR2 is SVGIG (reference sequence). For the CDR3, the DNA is TGTGCCTGGAGTCCTACAGGGAGAGGCTACACCTTC. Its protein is CAWSPTGRGYTF. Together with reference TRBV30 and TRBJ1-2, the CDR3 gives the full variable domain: SQTIHQWPATLVQPVGSPLSLECTVEGTSNPNLYWYRQAAGRGLQLLFYSVGIGQISSEVPQNLSASRPQDRQFILSSKKLLLSDSGFYLCAWSPTGRGYTFGSGTRLTVV.

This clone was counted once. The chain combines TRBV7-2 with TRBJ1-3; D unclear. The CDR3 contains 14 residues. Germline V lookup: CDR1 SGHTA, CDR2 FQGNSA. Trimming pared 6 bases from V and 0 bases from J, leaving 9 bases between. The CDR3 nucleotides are TGTGCCAGCAGTTTGAGTAACTCTGGAAACACCATATATTTT. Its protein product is CASSLSNSGNTIYF.

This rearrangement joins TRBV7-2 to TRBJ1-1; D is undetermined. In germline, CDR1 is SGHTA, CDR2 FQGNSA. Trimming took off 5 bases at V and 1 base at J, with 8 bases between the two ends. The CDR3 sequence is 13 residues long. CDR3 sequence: CASSRLKNTEAFF. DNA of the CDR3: TGTGCCAGCAGCCGGCTTAAGAACACTGAAGCTTTCTTT. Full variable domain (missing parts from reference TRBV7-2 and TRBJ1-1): GAGVSQSPSNKVTEKGKDVELRCDPISGHTALYWYRQSLGQGLEFLIYFQGNSAPDKSGLPSDRFSAERTGGSVSTLTIQRTQQEDSAVYLCASSRLKNTEAFFGQGTRLTVV.

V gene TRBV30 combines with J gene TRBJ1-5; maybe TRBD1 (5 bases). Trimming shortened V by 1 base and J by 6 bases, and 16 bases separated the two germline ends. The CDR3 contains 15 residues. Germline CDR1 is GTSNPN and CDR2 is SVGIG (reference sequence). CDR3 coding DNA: TGTGCCTGGAGTGCCCGGGGCTTCTCCGGTCAGCCCCAGCATTTT. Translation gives CAWSARGFSGQPQHF.

The CDR3: CASRDGQDYGYTF. The CDR3 coding sequence is TGTGCCAGTAGGGATGGACAAGACTATGGCTACACCTTC. The rearrangement joins TRBV19 to TRBJ1-2; a possible D gene is TRBD1 (5 bases). Deletions cut 6 bases from V and 3 bases from J, with 11 bases between. The CDR3 totals 13 residues. CDR1 and CDR2 from the germline V gene are LNHDA and SQIVND (reference sequence).

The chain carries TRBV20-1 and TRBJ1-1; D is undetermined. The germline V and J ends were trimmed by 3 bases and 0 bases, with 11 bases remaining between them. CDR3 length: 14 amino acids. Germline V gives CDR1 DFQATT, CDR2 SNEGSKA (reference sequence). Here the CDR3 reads CSASEQIMNTEAFF. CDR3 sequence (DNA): TGCAGTGCTAGTGAGCAGATCATGAACACTGAAGCTTTCTTT.

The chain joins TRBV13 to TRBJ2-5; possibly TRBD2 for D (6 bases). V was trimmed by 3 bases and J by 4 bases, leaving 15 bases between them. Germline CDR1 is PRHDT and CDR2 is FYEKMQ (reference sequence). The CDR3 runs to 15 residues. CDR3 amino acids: CASSFAGKGAETQYF. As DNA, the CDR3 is TGTGCCAGCAGCTTTGCGGGAAAGGGCGCAGAGACCCAGTACTTC.

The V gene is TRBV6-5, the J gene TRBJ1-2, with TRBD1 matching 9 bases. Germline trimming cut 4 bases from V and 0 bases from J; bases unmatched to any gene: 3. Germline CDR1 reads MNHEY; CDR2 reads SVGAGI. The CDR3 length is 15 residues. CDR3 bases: TGTGCCAGCAGTTTGACAGGGGGGGCTAACTATGGCTACACCTTC. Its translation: CASSLTGGANYGYTF.

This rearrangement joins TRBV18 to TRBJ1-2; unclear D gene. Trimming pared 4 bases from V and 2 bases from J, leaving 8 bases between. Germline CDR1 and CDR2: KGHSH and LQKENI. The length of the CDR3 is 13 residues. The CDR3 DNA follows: TGTGCCAGCTCACTTGGACGGAACTATGGCTACACCTTC. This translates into CASSLGRNYGYTF.

The CDR3 sequence: CASSFPKTRLAGASWTQYF. The DNA of the CDR3 is TGCGCCAGCAGCTTTCCCAAAACCCGACTAGCGGGGGCCTCGTGGACCCAGTACTTC. The gene calls are TRBV5-1 and TRBJ2-5; 12 bases line up with TRBD2. V was clipped by 2 bases and J by 7 bases; unmatched bases: 18. CDR1 is SGHRS, CDR2 YFSETQ, per germline. The CDR3 extends over 19 amino acids.

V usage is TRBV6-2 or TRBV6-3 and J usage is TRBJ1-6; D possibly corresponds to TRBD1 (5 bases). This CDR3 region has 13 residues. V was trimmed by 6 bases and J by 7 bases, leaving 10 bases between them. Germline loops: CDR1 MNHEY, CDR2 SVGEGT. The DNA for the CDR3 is TGTGCCAGCAGCCAGACAGACAATTCACCCCTCCACTTT. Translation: CASSQTDNSPLHF.

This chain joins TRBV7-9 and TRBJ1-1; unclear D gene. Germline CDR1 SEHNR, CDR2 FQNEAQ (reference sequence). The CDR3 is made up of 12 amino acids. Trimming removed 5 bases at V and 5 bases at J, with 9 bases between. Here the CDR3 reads CASSTRSTEAFF. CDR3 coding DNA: TGTGCCAGCAGCACCAGATCTACTGAAGCTTTCTTT.

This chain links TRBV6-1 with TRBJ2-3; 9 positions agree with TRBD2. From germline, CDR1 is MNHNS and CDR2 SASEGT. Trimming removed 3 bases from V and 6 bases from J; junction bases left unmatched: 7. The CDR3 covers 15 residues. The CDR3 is CASSDLAGATDTQYF. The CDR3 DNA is TGTGCCAGCAGTGATTTAGCGGGGGCCACCGATACGCAGTATTTT.

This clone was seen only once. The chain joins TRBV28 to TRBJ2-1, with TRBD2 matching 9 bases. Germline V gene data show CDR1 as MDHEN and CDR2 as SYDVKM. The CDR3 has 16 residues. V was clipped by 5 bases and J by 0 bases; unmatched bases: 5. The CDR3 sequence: CASSQQAGGSYNEQFF. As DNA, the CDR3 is TGTGCCAGCAGTCAACAAGCGGGGGGCTCCTACAATGAGCAGTTCTTC.

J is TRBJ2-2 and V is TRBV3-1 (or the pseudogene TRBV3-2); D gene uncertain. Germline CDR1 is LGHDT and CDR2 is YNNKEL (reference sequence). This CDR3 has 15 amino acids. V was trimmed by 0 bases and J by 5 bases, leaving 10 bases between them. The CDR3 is CASSQDLVATGELFF. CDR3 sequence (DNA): TGTGCCAGCAGCCAAGATCTTGTGGCGACCGGGGAGCTGTTTTTT.

This CDR3 reads CASSLTLNSPLHF. The CDR3 DNA is TGCGCCAGCAGCCTGACATTGAATTCACCCCTCCACTTT. The chain recombines TRBV5-1 with TRBJ1-6; D is uncertain. CDR3 length equals 13 residues. CDR1 and CDR2 from the germline V gene are SGHRS and YFSETQ. The V gene lost 4 bases and the J gene lost 7 bases, with 9 bases spanning the gap. Filled out from reference TRBV5-1 and TRBJ1-6, the complete variable domain reads KAGVTQTPRYLIKTRGQQVTLSCSPISGHRSVSWYQQTPGQGLQFLFEYFSETQRNKGNFPGRFSGRQFSNSRSEMNVSTLELGDSALYLCASSLTLNSPLHFGNGTRLTVT.

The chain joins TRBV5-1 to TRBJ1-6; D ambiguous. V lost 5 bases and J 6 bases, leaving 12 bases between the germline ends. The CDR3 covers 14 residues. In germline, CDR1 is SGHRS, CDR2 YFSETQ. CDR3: CASSLGEGNSPLHF. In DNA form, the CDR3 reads TGCGCCAGCAGTTTAGGAGAGGGTAATTCACCCCTCCACTTT.

The CDR3 loop is CASSPTSVTDTQYF. The CDR3 nucleotides read TGTGCCAGCAGCCCCACTAGCGTCACAGATACGCAGTATTTT. The chain recombines TRBV9 with TRBJ2-3, with 7 bases aligning to TRBD2. CDR3 length: 14 residues. Germline V gives CDR1 SGDLS, CDR2 YYNGEE. V shed 4 bases, J shed 2 bases, and the junction held 4 bases outside the gene matches.

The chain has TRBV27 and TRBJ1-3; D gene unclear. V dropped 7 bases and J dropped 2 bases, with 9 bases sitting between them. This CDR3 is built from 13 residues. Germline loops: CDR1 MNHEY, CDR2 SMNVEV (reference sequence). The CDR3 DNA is TGTGCCAGCAAATCCGGGGCTGGAAACACCATATATTTT. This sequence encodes CASKSGAGNTIYF.